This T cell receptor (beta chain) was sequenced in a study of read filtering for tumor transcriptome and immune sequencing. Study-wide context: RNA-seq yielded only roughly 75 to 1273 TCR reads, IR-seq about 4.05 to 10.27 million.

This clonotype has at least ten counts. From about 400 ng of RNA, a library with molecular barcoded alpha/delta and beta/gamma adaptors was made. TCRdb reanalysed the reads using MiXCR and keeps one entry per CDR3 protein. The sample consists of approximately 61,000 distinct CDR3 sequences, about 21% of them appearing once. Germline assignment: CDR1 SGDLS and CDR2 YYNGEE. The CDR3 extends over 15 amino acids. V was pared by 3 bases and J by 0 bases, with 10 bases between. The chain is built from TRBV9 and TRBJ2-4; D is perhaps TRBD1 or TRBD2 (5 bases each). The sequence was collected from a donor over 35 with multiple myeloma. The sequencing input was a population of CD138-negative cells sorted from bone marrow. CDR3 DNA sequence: TGTGCCAGCAGCGGGGAAGGGACAGCCAAAAACATTCAGTACTTC. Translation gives CASSGEGTAKNIQYF.